A single sample gave rise to the 12 T cell receptor beta chains below, sequenced in a study of blood T cell repertoires in COVID-19. Produced via immunoSEQ multiplex PCR; TCRdb's table is partial and in-frame only. The table lists about 200,000 clones, less than 90% of them singletons, with 0.78% in the top ten. The material sequenced was peripheral blood. Source of these receptors: a woman aged 70-85 years with acute or convalescent COVID-19.

The chain employs TRBV11-3 and TRBJ2-7; 8 nucleotides line up with TRBD1. The CDR3 extends over 13 amino acids. V lost 3 bases to trimming and J lost 5 bases; unmatched junction nucleotides: 3. Germline values: CDR1 SGHNT, CDR2 YENEEA. CDR3 nucleotide sequence: TGTGCCAGCAGCTTCGACAGGGGTCACGAGCAGTACTTC. Amino acid sequence: CASSFDRGHEQYF.

This rearrangement joins TRBV6-6 to TRBJ2-2, with D maybe TRBD1 (5 bases). This CDR3 spans 15 amino acids. Germline V lookup: CDR1 MNHNY, CDR2 SVGAGI (reference sequence). V was pared by 3 bases and J by 4 bases, with 12 bases between. The CDR3, as DNA: TGTGCCAGCAGTTATCAACTTCAGGGCACCGGGGAGCTGTTTTTT. Its translation: CASSYQLQGTGELFF.

This chain joins TRBV4-1 and TRBJ2-1, with 9 nucleotides matching TRBD1. Per germline, CDR1 MGHRA and CDR2 YSYEKL. The CDR3 is 16 residues long. V lost 4 bases, J lost 1 base, and 5 bases stayed unmatched. The CDR3 DNA follows: TGCGCCAGCAGCCCTATTGGGACAGGGTCCTACAATGAGCAGTTCTTC. This codes for CASSPIGTGSYNEQFF.

V usage is TRBV27 and J usage is TRBJ1-2; 7 bases line up with TRBD1. CDR1 and CDR2 (germline): MNHEY, SMNVEV (reference sequence). There are 13 residues in the CDR3. J gave up 8 bases and V 6 bases, and 9 bases lay outside the gene matches. CDR3 sequence: CASSRGGGEGYTF. The CDR3 coding sequence is TGTGCCAGCAGCCGAGGGGGCGGGGAGGGCTACACCTTC.

The CDR3, as DNA: TGTGCCAGCAGCCAAGATCTCCCAGGGGTGGGTGGCTACACCTTC. Residues: CASSQDLPGVGGYTF. This chain joins TRBV3-1 (or the pseudogene TRBV3-2) and TRBJ1-2; possible D gene TRBD1, 6 bases. Trimming took off 0 bases at V and 7 bases at J, with 15 bases between the two ends. Per the germline V gene, CDR1 is LGHDT and CDR2 is YNNKEL (reference sequence). The CDR3 runs 15 residues.

The chain carries TRBV5-1 and TRBJ2-5; TRBD2 agrees at 9 bases. The trim removed 0 bases at V and 5 bases at J, leaving 8 bases unmatched. The germline V gene encodes CDR1 SGHRS and CDR2 YFSETQ. This CDR3 has 16 amino acids. CDR3 residues: CASSLDLAGGLETQYF. The CDR3, as DNA: TGCGCCAGCAGCTTGGATCTCGCGGGGGGGCTGGAGACCCAGTACTTC.

The chain joins TRBV3-1 (or the pseudogene TRBV3-2) to TRBJ2-3; 8 nucleotides agree with TRBD2. The germline gives CDR1 LGHDT, CDR2 YNNKEL (reference sequence). The CDR3 runs to 17 residues. V lost 1 base and J lost 5; bases outside the gene matches: 11. The CDR3 loop reads CASSQVVSGAILDTQYF. The CDR3, as DNA: TGTGCCAGCAGCCAAGTGGTTAGCGGGGCGATCCTAGATACGCAGTATTTT.

The rearrangement joins TRBV2 to TRBJ1-5; D unresolved. Deletions cut 1 base from V and 4 bases from J, with 8 bases between. The CDR3 sequence is 14 residues long. Germline V gene lookup returns CDR1 SNHLY and CDR2 FYNNEI. Written as DNA, the CDR3 is TGTGCCAGCAGTGAAGACACCCAGAATCAGCCCCAGCATTTT. Protein: CASSEDTQNQPQHF.

This clone was detected once. The chain recombines TRBV14 with TRBJ1-1, with 8 bases that match TRBD1. The germline V gene encodes CDR1 SGHDN and CDR2 FVKESK. Trimming took 8 bases from V and 4 from J; bases not matched to a gene: 9. The CDR3 runs 14 residues. The CDR3 DNA sequence: TGTGCCAGCCGCCCGGACAGGGAAGGCACTGAAGCTTTCTTT. Translating gives CASRPDREGTEAFF.

This clone showed up just once. The chain combines TRBV7-6 with TRBJ2-7, with 7 bases identical to TRBD2. There are 14 residues in the CDR3. Germline lookup yields CDR1 SGHVS and CDR2 FNYEAQ. The ends lost 5 bases at V and 1 base at J; junction bases unmatched: 5. In nucleotides, the CDR3 is TGTGCCAGCAGCCAAGCGGGGCTTTCCTACGAGCAGTACTTC. Amino acids: CASSQAGLSYEQYF.

This rearrangement joins TRBV11-3 to TRBJ2-5; 12 positions agree with TRBD1. The CDR3 sequence is 20 residues long. Germline V gene sequence: CDR1 SGHNT, CDR2 YENEEA. With 2 bases clipped from V and 5 bases from J, the junction kept 18 bases outside the gene matches. CDR3 sequence reads: CASSLNSGTGGGYWVETQYF. CDR3 DNA: TGTGCCAGCAGCTTAAATTCTGGGACAGGGGGCGGTTATTGGGTCGAGACCCAGTACTTC.

V gene TRBV11-2 combines with J gene TRBJ2-7; 7 positions match TRBD1. From germline, CDR1 is SGHAT and CDR2 FQNNGV. Trimming took 7 bases from V and 5 from J; bases not matched to a gene: 8. This CDR3 has 13 residues. The CDR3 spells CASTSDRVHEQYF. The CDR3, as DNA: TGTGCCAGCACTTCTGACAGGGTGCACGAGCAGTACTTC.